The entry below describes one TCR beta chain. These data come from a study of T cell responses to AZD1222 COVID-19 vaccine. This CDR3 spans 14 amino acids. Germline CDR1 reads SEHNR; CDR2 reads FQNEAQ (reference sequence). The ends were cut back, 7 bases at V and 4 bases at J, with 16 bases in the middle. Profiled with immunoSEQ multiplex PCR; TCRdb holds only in-frame clones, not every one. The sample includes about 270,000 clones, 94% of them seen just once. V gene TRBV7-9 combines with J gene TRBJ1-1; D unresolved. The origin of this receptor is an adult who received the AZD1222 COVID-19 vaccine. The specimen was peripheral blood, collected 28 days after the second AZD1222 dose. Here the CDR3 reads CASTTWGKGTEAFF. The CDR3 DNA reads as TGTGCCAGCACCACCTGGGGAAAGGGCACTGAAGCTTTCTTT.